The table lists the clone carrying this TCR beta chain with a few counts. Its antigen is undetermined. V was pared by 9 bases and J by 2 bases, with 4 bases of the junction left unmatched. This CDR3 has 13 residues. Germline CDR1 ENHRY, CDR2 SYGVKD. This specimen comes from a study of beta chain features in type 1 diabetes. Study-wide findings and caveats: Shorter templates might be favored by PCR, equally in patients and controls. Within the patient group, naive, central memory and Treg TCRB repertoires appeared more similar to each other than within healthy donors. Overrepresentation of cells with high TCR expression could result from cDNA sequencing. TCRB CDR3 length was moderately but significantly reduced in all four CD4+ subsets of Type 1 diabetes patients.

The whole isolated RNA underwent reverse transcription, so sequencing captured expressed TCRB transcripts. Using immunoSEQ multiplex PCR, the repertoire was profiled, and TCRdb retains in-frame clones only, with some absent. The sample includes roughly 170,000 clones, around 13% of them seen just once. The sequence was obtained from a young woman in good health. Sequenced material: central memory CD4+ T cells from blood. J is TRBJ2-3 and V is TRBV10-3; 8 bases are shared with TRBD1. Here the CDR3 reads CAIQTGDTDTQYF. The DNA for the CDR3 is TGTGCCATACAGACAGGGGACACAGATACGCAGTATTTT.